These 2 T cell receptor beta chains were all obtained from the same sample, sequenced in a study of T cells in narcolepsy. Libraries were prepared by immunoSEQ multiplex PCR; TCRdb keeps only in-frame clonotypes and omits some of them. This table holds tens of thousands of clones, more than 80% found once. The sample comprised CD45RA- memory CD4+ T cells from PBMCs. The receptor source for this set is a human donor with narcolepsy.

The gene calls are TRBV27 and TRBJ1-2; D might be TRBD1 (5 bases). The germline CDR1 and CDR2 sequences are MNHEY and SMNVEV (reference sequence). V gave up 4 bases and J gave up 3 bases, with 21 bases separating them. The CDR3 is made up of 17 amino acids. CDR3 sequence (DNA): TGTGCCAGCAGTTCCCGCATTGTAGGGCAGGGCTACTATGGCTACACCTTC. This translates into CASSSRIVGQGYYGYTF.

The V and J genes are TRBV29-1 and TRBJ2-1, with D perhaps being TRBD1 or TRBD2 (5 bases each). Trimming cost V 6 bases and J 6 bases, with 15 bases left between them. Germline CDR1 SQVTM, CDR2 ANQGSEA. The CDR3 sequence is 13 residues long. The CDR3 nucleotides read TGCAGCGTGAGGGGCCTAGACCGCAATGAGCAGTTCTTC. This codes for CSVRGLDRNEQFF.